A selection of T cell receptor beta chains follows, all from one sample in a study of cytomegalovirus exposure and HLA in healthy donors. TCRdb keeps only in-frame clones here, not all; method: immunoSEQ multiplex PCR. The table lists tens of thousands of clones, roughly 89% of them singletons. The sequencing sample was made of PBMCs. The receptors originated from a woman aged 18-30 years in good health and CMV-seropositive. Both conserved end residues are part of each CDR3. D genes are given only for firm matches. Clone size is shown for a subset of rows, as once, few, many or a class of expanded clone.

once	TRBJ2-7	TRBD2	TRBV19	CASSASGSSYEQYF	TGTGCCAGTAGTGCTAGCGGGAGTTCCTACGAGCAGTACTTC
-	TRBJ2-3	-	TRBV14	CASSQDRPRGGTQYF	TGTGCCAGCAGCCAAGATAGGCCCCGCGGAGGTACGCAGTATTTT
-	TRBJ1-1	TRBD1	TRBV29-1	CSVDRTGGFGTEAFF	TGCAGCGTTGATAGGACAGGGGGCTTTGGGACTGAAGCTTTCTTT
few	TRBJ1-2	-	TRBV28	CASTGALSNYGYTF	TGTGCCAGCACAGGGGCGCTTTCTAACTATGGCTACACCTTC
-	TRBJ2-1	TRBD2	TRBV7-8	CASSLVTASGSSYNEQFF	TGTGCCAGCAGCTTAGTTACGGCTAGCGGGAGCTCCTACAATGAGCAGTTCTTC
-	TRBJ2-2	-	TRBV11-2	CASSLFPMNTGELFF	TGTGCCAGCAGCTTATTCCCAATGAACACCGGGGAGCTGTTTTTT
-	TRBJ2-7	TRBD1	TRBV6-5	CASSYFGRDRDYEQYF	TGTGCCAGCAGTTACTTCGGGCGGGACAGGGACTACGAGCAGTACTTC
-	TRBJ2-7	TRBD2	TRBV29-1	CSVRRGTSGDEQYF	TGCAGCGTCAGACGGGGGACCAGCGGGGACGAGCAGTACTTC
-	TRBJ2-2	-	TRBV15	CATSRVADTGELFF	TGTGCCACCAGCAGAGTAGCGGACACCGGGGAGCTGTTTTTT
-	TRBJ1-2	TRBD1	TRBV6-5	CASSYSRTGGNYGYTF	TGTGCCAGCAGTTACTCGAGGACAGGGGGTAACTATGGCTACACCTTC
-	TRBJ1-1	-	TRBV5-4	CASSRLQGSEAFF	TGTGCCAGCAGCAGATTACAGGGCTCTGAAGCTTTCTTT
-	TRBJ1-5	-	TRBV7-9	CASSFGGRNQPQHF	TGTGCCAGCAGCTTCGGGGGGCGGAATCAGCCCCAGCATTTT
-	TRBJ1-2	-	TRBV6-5	CASSLRELNGYTF	TGTGCCAGCAGCCTTCGAGAACTTAATGGCTACACCTTC
-	TRBJ2-6	-	TRBV6-1	CASSEDGGAGANVLTF	TGTGCCAGCAGTGAAGATGGGGGGGCAGGGGCCAACGTCCTGACTTTC
few	TRBJ1-1	-	TRBV2	CASKQVEGASTEAFF	TGTGCCAGCAAGCAAGTAGAGGGCGCGAGCACTGAAGCTTTCTTT
-	TRBJ2-3	TRBD1	TRBV4-2	CASSQRQGGFSDTQYF	TGTGCCAGCAGCCAACGACAGGGTGGATTCTCCGATACGCAGTATTTT
few	TRBJ2-5	-	TRBV5-1	CASSLSPVAPRLQYF	TGCGCCAGCAGCTTGAGTCCGGTTGCCCCCCGACTTCAGTACTTC
-	TRBJ1-2	-	TRBV6-5	CASSRVQGHYGYTF	TGTGCCAGCAGTCGTGTACAGGGCCACTATGGCTACACCTTC
-	TRBJ1-1	TRBD1	TRBV5-1	CASRSRTGSTEAFF	TGCGCCAGCAGAAGCAGGACAGGGAGCACTGAAGCTTTCTTT
-	TRBJ2-1	TRBD1	TRBV7-7	CASSPGTEVYNEQFF	TGTGCTAGCAGCCCCGGGACAGAGGTTTACAATGAGCAGTTCTTC
once	TRBJ2-5	TRBD1	TRBV2	CASSVDRARTQYF	TGTGCCAGCAGCGTTGACAGGGCTAGGACCCAGTACTTC
-	TRBJ1-3	TRBD1	TRBV11-2	CASSSEDRGGNTIYF	TGTGCCAGCAGCTCGGAGGACAGGGGGGGAAACACCATATATTTT
-	TRBJ2-7	TRBD2	TRBV4-1	CASSQASGGNYEQYF	TGCGCCAGCAGCCAAGCTAGCGGGGGAAACTACGAGCAGTACTTC
-	TRBJ1-5	-	TRBV10-3	CAIRGDTDSNQPQHF	TGTGCCATCAGGGGGGACACAGATAGCAATCAGCCCCAGCATTTT
-	TRBJ1-1	TRBD1	TRBV19	CASRSGGAGNTEAFF	TGTGCCAGTAGGTCAGGGGGCGCCGGGAACACTGAAGCTTTCTTT
-	TRBJ2-7	-	TRBV28	CASRGSYEQYF	TGTGCCAGCCGAGGGTCCTACGAGCAGTACTTC
-	TRBJ2-7	-	TRBV28	CASSSEGRSSYEQYF	TGTGCCAGCAGTTCGGAGGGCCGGAGCTCCTACGAGCAGTACTTC
once	TRBJ2-2	-	TRBV9	CASSVGHQGAGELFF	TGTGCCAGCAGCGTGGGACACCAAGGCGCCGGGGAGCTGTTTTTT
-	TRBJ1-1	TRBD1	TRBV18	CASSPNRGMNTEAFF	TGTGCCAGCTCCCCTAACAGGGGAATGAACACTGAAGCTTTCTTT
-	TRBJ2-7	-	TRBV4-1	CASGVNEGISYEQYF	TGCGCTTCAGGGGTAAACGAGGGAATATCCTACGAGCAGTACTTC
-	TRBJ2-3	TRBD2	TRBV4-2	CASSQQQGSGGPTDTQYF	TGTGCCAGCAGCCAACAACAGGGAAGCGGGGGCCCCACAGATACGCAGTATTTT
-	TRBJ2-7	-	TRBV6-5	CASSRTGNYEQYF	TGTGCCAGCAGCCGCACAGGGAACTACGAGCAGTACTTC
once	TRBJ2-7	TRBD2	TRBV28	CASSAPPRTSGRLSYEQYF	TGTGCCAGCAGTGCCCCGCCCCGGACTAGCGGGAGACTATCCTACGAGCAGTACTTC
once	TRBJ2-3	TRBD2	TRBV30	CAWSVRRLAGGLGTDTQYF	TGTGCCTGGAGTGTACGACGACTAGCGGGAGGGCTTGGCACAGATACGCAGTATTTT
-	TRBJ2-1	TRBD2	TRBV2	CASSEIRGRVDEQFF	TGTGCCAGCAGTGAAATCCGCGGGAGGGTTGATGAGCAGTTCTTC
-	TRBJ2-1	-	TRBV27	CASSLSAETSYNEQFF	TGTGCCAGCAGTTTATCAGCAGAGACTAGCTACAATGAGCAGTTCTTC
-	TRBJ2-5	TRBD2	TRBV11-1	CASSLVGSGGRGETQYF	TGTGCCAGCAGCTTAGTAGGTTCGGGGGGGCGCGGAGAGACCCAGTACTTC
-	TRBJ2-1	TRBD2	TRBV4-1	CASSPTSGGAYEQFF	TGCGCCAGCAGCCCCACTAGCGGGGGGGCCTATGAGCAGTTCTTC
-	TRBJ1-1	-	TRBV29-1	CSVDEGWNTEAFF	TGCAGCGTTGACGAGGGATGGAACACTGAAGCTTTCTTT
-	TRBJ1-2	-	TRBV6-5	CASSYYQANGYTF	TGTGCCAGCAGTTACTACCAGGCGAACGGCTACACCTTC
-	TRBJ1-4	-	TRBV18	CASSRQPRSANEKLFF	TGTGCCAGCTCACGACAGCCGAGGAGTGCTAATGAAAAACTGTTTTTT
-	TRBJ1-5	-	TRBV11-2	CASSLGVGAGDQPQHF	TGTGCCAGCAGCTTAGGAGTTGGGGCTGGCGATCAGCCCCAGCATTTT
-	TRBJ2-1	TRBD2	TRBV7-9	CASSPRGGAFDEQFF	TGTGCCAGCAGCCCACGCGGGGGGGCCTTCGATGAGCAGTTCTTC
few	TRBJ1-4	TRBD1	TRBV6-1	CASSVTAGTGSEKLFF	TGTGCCAGCAGTGTAACGGCCGGGACAGGGAGTGAAAAACTGTTTTTT
-	TRBJ2-5	-	TRBV9	CASSVDSRKTQYF	TGTGCCAGCAGCGTGGACAGTCGGAAGACCCAGTACTTC
-	TRBJ2-7	TRBD1	TRBV11-1	CASSAPDRASYEQYF	TGTGCCAGCAGCGCCCCGGACAGGGCTTCCTACGAGCAGTACTTC
once	TRBJ2-3	TRBD2	TRBV30	CAWTVRGDTDTQYF	TGTGCCTGGACGGTGCGGGGGGACACAGATACGCAGTATTTT
-	TRBJ2-3	TRBD1	TRBV5-1	CASSWVGQGGDTQYF	TGCGCCAGCAGCTGGGTTGGACAGGGTGGGGATACGCAGTATTTT
-	TRBJ2-7	TRBD2	TRBV27	CASTGNGREYEQYF	TGTGCCAGCACCGGTAACGGGAGGGAGTACGAGCAGTACTTC
few	TRBJ2-2	TRBD1	TRBV30	CAWIKGQGLTGELFF	TGTGCCTGGATCAAGGGACAGGGCCTGACCGGGGAGCTGTTTTTT
-	TRBJ1-2	-	TRBV29-1	CSVAPAASSGYTF	TGCAGCGTTGCACCCGCTGCCAGTAGCGGCTACACCTTC
-	TRBJ2-2	-	TRBV19	CASSILSDTGELFF	TGTGCCAGTAGTATCCTTAGCGACACCGGGGAGCTGTTTTTT